This T cell receptor beta chain was documented in a study of CD8 T cells in ankylosing spondylitis. Study findings and constraints: Disease-linked clones were reportedly significantly enriched in matched ankylosing spondylitis synovial fluid. A CD8+ phenotype characterized the disease-linked clones, which were relatively rare in peripheral blood. Past research had described some motif variants in reactive arthritis synovial fluid and blood. It appeared that ankylosing spondylitis blood was characterized by a TCR beta motif of roughly 8 highly homologous variants.

This clonotype showed up just a few times. The antigen is unknown. The germline CDR1 and CDR2 sequences are SGDLS and YYNGEE. The CDR3 covers 17 residues. V gave up 4 bases and J gave up 0 bases; unmatched junction bases: 8. Libraries for TCR beta were made by quantitative 5'-RACE with molecular barcodes. One entry per CDR3 protein, called by TCRdb with MiXCR from the 5' RACE reads. Among 700,000 to 850,000 distinct CDR3 sequences, approximately 10% were seen once, and the ten largest hold about 0.49%. The gene calls are TRBV9 and TRBJ2-1; 9 bases are shared with TRBD2. The sequencing input was blood, either unsorted or a sorted T cell fraction (not recorded which). The sequence was collected from a male donor with ankylosing spondylitis. The CDR3 sequence is CASSHGGSGSSYNEQFF. CDR3 nucleotides: TGTGCCAGCAGCCACGGTGGTAGCGGGAGCTCCTACAATGAGCAGTTCTTC. Full variable domain (rest looked up from reference TRBV9 and TRBJ2-1): DSGVTQTPKHLITATGQRVTLRCSPRSGDLSVYWYQQSLDQGLQFLIQYYNGEERAKGNILERFSAQQFPDLHSELNLSSLELGDSALYFCASSHGGSGSSYNEQFFGPGTRLTVL.